The rows below give T cell receptor beta chains drawn from one sample of a study of T-cell reconstitution after alpha-beta-depleted transplantation in children. TCRdb analysed the PCR reads with MiXCR anew, one entry per CDR3 protein. Of some 830,000 distinct CDR3 sequences listed, roughly 15% were seen once; the top ten hold approximately 5%. The input for sequencing was PBMCs, mostly from graft donor cells, taken 360 days after TCRalphabeta/CD19-depleted stem cell transplant. These receptors were collected from a male patient younger than 18 who had a stem cell transplant for acute lymphoblastic leukemia, so the T cells may come from the graft donor. CDR3s include the opening cysteine and the closing phenylalanine or tryptophan. The order of the fields is clone size, J gene, V gene, CDR3 protein. For some rows the clone size is stated as once, few or many, or as a class when expanded; others skip it.

NA	TRBJ2-3	TRBV24-1	CATSQAPGQGPDTQYF
few	TRBJ2-5	TRBV2	CASTGTEKETQYF
few	TRBJ2-5	TRBV7-6	CASSRFRDRDQETQYF
NA	TRBJ2-7	TRBV20-1	CRGGPDDEQYF
NA	TRBJ2-2	TRBV4-2	CASSQDGAGRNTGELFF
few	TRBJ1-1	TRBV29-1	CSVVGSATEAFF
many	TRBJ2-1	TRBV7-2	CASSLIAGNNEQFF
few	TRBJ2-2	TRBV12-3/TRBV12-4	CASSLQGAGAGLGDLFF
few	TRBJ2-7	TRBV9	CASSEGVDEQYF
many	TRBJ2-2	TRBV7-7	CASSAQRITGELFF
few	TRBJ2-4	TRBV6-4	CASSAPFRFNIQYF
NA	TRBJ1-2	TRBV27	CASKAGGAFGYGYTF
many	TRBJ1-1	TRBV5-1	CASISWGEAFF
few	TRBJ2-7	TRBV4-1	CASSQETSYEQYF
NA	TRBJ2-7	TRBV12-3/TRBV12-4	CASRYGYEQYF
NA	TRBJ1-4	TRBV9	CASSVDQGNEKLFF
few	TRBJ2-7	TRBV28	CASSQDSGEQYF
NA	TRBJ1-1	TRBV3-1	CASSQPRQGLNTEAFF
NA	TRBJ2-1	TRBV7-9	CASSLGGIPEQFF
NA	TRBJ1-3	TRBV4-1	CASSQLGLRFRNTIYF
NA	TRBJ2-7	TRBV2	CASSDAKVGHEQYF
NA	TRBJ1-2	TRBV25-1	CASSEYTRGTGWYGYTF
NA	TRBJ2-6	TRBV24-1	CATSSGAGANVLTF
NA	TRBJ2-1	TRBV20-1	CSARYSLAGYNEQFF
few	TRBJ1-2	TRBV25-1	CASSDFYYGYTF
NA	TRBJ2-2	TRBV5-1	CACRGPLTGELFF
few	TRBJ2-7	TRBV4-1	CASSPVTSGSYEQYF
NA	TRBJ1-4	TRBV7-9	CASSLQAQGGEKLFF
NA	TRBJ2-4	TRBV19	CASSRTGAKNIQYF
few	TRBJ1-1	TRBV28	CASSWGGAEAFF
NA	TRBJ1-1	TRBV29-1	CSVVLAEAFF
NA	TRBJ2-7	TRBV4-1	CASSHSGRENDEQYF
few	TRBJ2-7	TRBV5-1	CASSWDSTEQYF
few	TRBJ1-1	TRBV12-3/TRBV12-4	CASSPGQGRNTEAFF
few	TRBJ1-4	TRBV29-1	CSTRDNEKLFF
many	TRBJ2-1	TRBV20-1	CSASRLARGYNEQFF
few	TRBJ2-1	TRBV11-1	CASSSGRAWFF
many	TRBJ2-7	TRBV7-8	CASSLLLASYEQYF
few	TRBJ2-1	TRBV6-5	CASSYSLPSGAYNEQFF
NA	TRBJ2-2	TRBV5-1	CASSGAGQGTGELFF
many	TRBJ2-5	TRBV7-2	CASSPDSGETQYF